A single sample is the source of the 21 T cell receptor beta chains below, sequenced in a study of T cell responses to AZD1222 COVID-19 vaccine. Only in-frame clones appear in the TCRdb table, and some are missing; sequencing was by immunoSEQ multiplex PCR. The data show approximately 150,000 clones, 75% to 95% seen once. The sample was peripheral blood, taken 28 days after the second AZD1222 dose. These receptors came from an adult who received the AZD1222 COVID-19 vaccine.

As concerns this clone: Other DNA sequences within the sample encode an identical CDR3. The chain combines TRBV19 with TRBJ1-5, with 7 nucleotides matching TRBD1. CDR3 length: 15 amino acids. The V and J ends lost 1 base and 4 bases, in that order; junction bases with no gene match: 4. Germline V gene data show CDR1 as LNHDA and CDR2 as SQIVND (reference sequence). The CDR3 protein is CASSIGAGGNQPQHF. The CDR3 region has the DNA TGTGCCAGTAGTATAGGTGCAGGGGGAAATCAGCCCCAGCATTTT.

This chain links TRBV12-3 or TRBV12-4 with TRBJ1-2; D uncertain. CDR3 size: 13 residues. The V end lost 3 bases, the J end lost 4 bases, and 9 bases lay between the germline ends. CDR3 in DNA: TGTGCCAGCAGTTTTTCCCGAACCTATGGCTACACCTTC. Translating it yields CASSFSRTYGYTF.

The sample holds a few counts of this clone. The CDR3 reads CASSELNQPQHF. DNA for the CDR3: TGTGCCAGCAGTGAACTCAATCAGCCCCAGCATTTT. This chain links TRBV2 with TRBJ1-5; D is uncertain. Germline V CDR1 and CDR2: SNHLY, FYNNEI. The CDR3 length is 12 residues. Trimming removed 2 bases from V and 3 bases from J, with 2 bases in between.

The chain employs TRBV5-1 and TRBJ1-4; TRBD1 matches at 7 bases. CDR3 size: 14 residues. Germline loops: CDR1 SGHRS, CDR2 YFSETQ. The V and J ends lost 3 bases and 7 bases, in that order; junction bases with no gene match: 6. In DNA, the CDR3 is TGCGCCAGCAGCTCGACAGGGCTATTTGAAAAACTGTTTTTT. It yields the protein CASSSTGLFEKLFF.

The chain uses TRBV27 and TRBJ2-7; 11 nucleotides line up with TRBD1. The V gene end was trimmed by 2 bases and the J gene end by 6 bases; junction bases not matched to a gene: 6. The CDR3 has 15 residues. Germline V gene data show CDR1 as MNHEY and CDR2 as SMNVEV (reference sequence). CDR3 bases: TGTGCCAGCAGTTTAGGGACAGGGGGTTTGGGCGAGCAGTACTTC. Protein sequence: CASSLGTGGLGEQYF.

The chain links TRBV6-5 to TRBJ2-5, with 14 bases aligning to TRBD2. The CDR3 extends over 14 amino acids. J lost 6 bases, V lost 6 bases, and 3 bases had no gene match. Germline V gene data show CDR1 as MNHEY and CDR2 as SVGAGI. CDR3 amino acids: CASRGTSGSQTQYF. The DNA for the CDR3 is TGTGCCAGCAGGGGGACTAGCGGGAGCCAGACCCAGTACTTC.

This chain joins TRBV5-6 and TRBJ2-7; TRBD1 matches 7 bases. With V trimmed by 3 bases and J by 1 base, 7 bases remained unmatched. The germline gives CDR1 SGHDT, CDR2 YYEEEE. The CDR3 covers 15 residues. Written as DNA, the CDR3 is TGTGCCAGCAGCTCCCGGGGACAGCTATCCTACGAGCAGTACTTC. Amino acids: CASSSRGQLSYEQYF.

The J gene is TRBJ2-7, the V gene TRBV19, with D tentatively TRBD1 (6 bases). V lost 1 base, J lost 2 bases, and 12 bases lay in between. Germline V lookup: CDR1 LNHDA, CDR2 SQIVND (reference sequence). This CDR3 is 15 amino acids long. The CDR3: CASSIGAGDTYEQYF. CDR3 DNA: TGTGCCAGTAGTATAGGGGCCGGGGACACCTACGAGCAGTACTTC.

This chain connects TRBV23-1 to TRBJ1-1, with 8 nucleotides matching TRBD1. TRBV23-1 is recorded as an ORF, its role being uncertain. The CDR3 extends over 14 amino acids. V shed 4 bases and J 5 bases; nucleotides not matched to a gene: 6. DNA for the CDR3: TGCGCCAGCAGTCGAAACAGGGGGTGGACTGAAGCTTTCTTT. Encoded protein: CASSRNRGWTEAFF.

The chain links TRBV28 to TRBJ1-6; D remains ambiguous. Germline V gene lookup returns CDR1 MDHEN and CDR2 SYDVKM. The CDR3 has 15 amino acids. V lost 2 bases to trimming and J lost 4 bases, with 9 bases between them. In DNA, the CDR3 is TGTGCCAGCAGTTTACGCTCCATATATAATTCACCCCTCCACTTT. Its protein product is CASSLRSIYNSPLHF.

Turning to this clone: Distinct nucleotide sequences in the sample also encode this CDR3. The rearrangement uses TRBV3-1 (or the pseudogene TRBV3-2) and TRBJ2-2; D is ambiguous. Germline CDR1 is LGHDT and CDR2 is YNNKEL (reference sequence). V lost 1 base, J lost 1 base, and 1 base lay in between. This CDR3 spans 13 amino acids. CDR3 in amino acids: CASSQVNTGELFF. The CDR3 nucleotides are TGTGCCAGCAGCCAAGTGAACACCGGGGAGCTGTTTTTT.

This clone was detected a few times. The chain uses TRBV19 and TRBJ1-1; D is unresolved. This CDR3 has 15 amino acids. V was clipped by 5 bases and J by 6 bases, with 19 bases between them. Germline-derived CDR1 and CDR2 are LNHDA and SQIVND (reference sequence). This CDR3 reads CASSPSLIPGPEAFF. As DNA, the CDR3 is TGTGCCAGTAGTCCTTCTCTCATCCCGGGTCCTGAAGCTTTCTTT.

J is TRBJ1-1 and V is TRBV6-1; D remains ambiguous. Trimming left V 3 bases short and J 8 bases short, with 10 bases between. Germline V gene sequence: CDR1 MNHNS, CDR2 SASEGT. The CDR3 runs to 12 residues. The chain's CDR3 is CASSDYAWEAFF. DNA for the CDR3: TGTGCCAGCAGTGATTACGCTTGGGAAGCTTTCTTT.

V usage is TRBV19 and J usage is TRBJ2-5, with TRBD1 matching over 8 bases. The V segment lost 3 bases and the J segment 5 bases; nucleotides outside the gene matches: 8. This CDR3 is 15 amino acids long. Germline CDR1 and CDR2: LNHDA and SQIVND (reference sequence). This CDR3 is CASSIPGGIRETQYF. The CDR3 region has the DNA TGTGCCAGTAGTATTCCAGGGGGCATTAGGGAGACCCAGTACTTC.

The rearrangement uses TRBV7-8 and TRBJ1-3, with TRBD1 as a possible D gene (6 bases). CDR1 is SGHVS, CDR2 FQNEAQ, per germline. The CDR3 spans 16 residues. The germline V and J ends were trimmed by 5 bases and 4 bases, with 18 bases remaining between them. CDR3 loop: CASSATGPQGGNTIYF. The CDR3 DNA sequence: TGTGCCAGCAGCGCCACCGGGCCCCAGGGGGGAAACACCATATATTTT.

This clone was counted a few times. The CDR3 region has the DNA TGTGCCAGCAGCTTAGTCCCGGAAACTGAAGCTTTCTTT. It translates to CASSLVPETEAFF. The V gene is TRBV11-3, the J gene TRBJ1-1; D ambiguous. Germline values: CDR1 SGHNT, CDR2 YENEEA. CDR3 length equals 13 residues. V gave up 1 base and J gave up 5 bases, with 8 bases separating them.

The J gene is TRBJ2-1, the V gene TRBV15; 12 positions match TRBD2. Germline V gene lookup returns CDR1 LNHNV and CDR2 YYDKDF (reference sequence). This CDR3 spans 16 amino acids. Losses at the gene ends were 4 bases for V and 6 bases for J; bases not matched to a gene: 7. The CDR3 is CATSIDTSGRFNEQFF. The DNA of the CDR3 is TGTGCCACCAGCATAGATACTAGCGGGAGGTTCAATGAGCAGTTCTTC.

The chain has TRBV7-9 and TRBJ1-3; the D is unclear. CDR3 length: 12 amino acids. The germline V gene encodes CDR1 SEHNR and CDR2 FQNEAQ (reference sequence). V gave up 2 bases and J gave up 9 bases, with 8 bases separating them. CDR3 in DNA: TGTGCCAGCAGCTTAAACGAGGCCACCATATATTTT. This codes for CASSLNEATIYF. Variable domain in full (rest from reference TRBV7-9 and TRBJ1-3): DTGVSQNPRHKITKRGQNVTFRCDPISEHNRLYWYRQTLGQGPEFLTYFQNEAQLEKSRLLSDRFSAERPKGSFSTLEIQRTEQGDSAMYLCASSLNEATIYFGEGSWLTVV.

The CDR3 DNA reads as TGTGCCAGCAGCTTATCGACAGGGCGGGGAAACACCATATATTTT. Encoded protein: CASSLSTGRGNTIYF. The rearrangement links TRBV7-8 to TRBJ1-3; 7 bases agree with TRBD1. Losses at the gene ends were 2 bases for V and 4 bases for J; bases not matched to a gene: 5. Germline V gene data show CDR1 as SGHVS and CDR2 as FQNEAQ. The CDR3 contains 15 residues.

The chain links TRBV5-1 to TRBJ2-1; 10 bases are a match to TRBD2. The germline V gene encodes CDR1 SGHRS and CDR2 YFSETQ. The J segment lost 2 bases and the V segment lost 3 bases, leaving 11 bases of the junction unmatched. This CDR3 is built from 18 residues. CDR3 bases: TGCGCCAGCAGCTCGCCAGCGGGAGGGCCAATTACCTACAATGAGCAGTTCTTC. Its translation: CASSSPAGGPITYNEQFF. The variable domain in full, with the rest retrieved from reference TRBV5-1 and TRBJ2-1, is KAGVTQTPRYLIKTRGQQVTLSCSPISGHRSVSWYQQTPGQGLQFLFEYFSETQRNKGNFPGRFSGRQFSNSRSEMNVSTLELGDSALYLCASSSPAGGPITYNEQFFGPGTRLTVL.

The chain couples TRBV20-1 to TRBJ2-7, with a weak D call TRBD2 (5 bases). CDR3 length: 14 residues. The V end lost 3 bases, the J end lost 2 bases, and 14 bases lay between the germline ends. The V gene's germline CDR1 is DFQATT and CDR2 SNEGSKA (reference sequence). CDR3 loop: CSASRPAETYEQYF. CDR3 in DNA: TGCAGTGCTAGTCGGCCAGCGGAGACCTACGAGCAGTACTTC.